This T cell receptor beta chain was sequenced for a study of cytomegalovirus exposure and HLA in healthy donors. Study as a whole: The roughly 120 validation repertoires, a later analysis reported, used the same platform as the roughly 610 first-cohort repertoires.

Only in-frame clones appear in the TCRdb table, and some are missing; sequencing was by immunoSEQ multiplex PCR. Of 50,000 to 65,000 clones listed, approximately 89% are singletons. The study, taken as a whole, reports: Researchers reported that a few CMV-associated chains were confirmed in vitro as CMV antigen-specific. Subsequent analysis showed first-cohort TCR clusters tending to co-occur in more than 90 validation repertoires.

CDR1 is MGHRA, CDR2 YSYEKL, per germline. With 0 bases clipped from V and 2 bases from J, the junction kept 7 bases outside the gene matches. CDR3 length: 17 residues. Details on this clone: What it recognizes is unknown.

The sequencing sample was made of PBMCs. The sequence derives from a woman between 18 and 29 years old in good health and CMV-seropositive. This chain links TRBV4-1 with TRBJ2-1, with 7 bases fitting TRBD2. In DNA, the CDR3 is TGCGCCAGCAGCCAAGATGTTCGGGCGGGGGCCTACAATGAGCAGTTCTTC. Translating it yields CASSQDVRAGAYNEQFF.